The 14 T cell receptor beta chains below all came from one sample that was sequenced in a study of blood T cells in healthy people across ages. A second 7 to 11 cycle PCR used barcoded and J-beta primers. From the 5' RACE reads, TCRdb called clonotypes with MiXCR, one entry per CDR3 protein. The table has about 780,000 distinct CDR3 sequences, around two thirds seen once. Sequenced material: blood. These receptors originate from a man aged 25-40 years in good health.

This sequence joins TRBV5-1 and TRBJ2-5; 7 bases match TRBD1. CDR1 is SGHRS and CDR2 is YFSETQ in the germline V gene. CDR3 length equals 13 residues. After removal of 4 bases from V and 5 bases from J, the junction contained 5 bases not matched to a gene. CDR3 in DNA: TGCGCCAGCAGCGACGACAGGGATGAGACCCAGTACTTC. Its translation: CASSDDRDETQYF.

The DNA of the CDR3 is TGTGCCAGCAGTTACTCGACAGGGGCAAGTAGCAATCAGCCCCAGCATTTT. Protein product: CASSYSTGASSNQPQHF. The V and J genes are TRBV6-6 and TRBJ1-5; 8 positions agree with TRBD1. The CDR3 sequence is 17 residues long. CDR1 MNHNY and CDR2 SVGAGI come from the germline V gene (reference sequence). V shed 0 bases and J 0 bases; nucleotides not matched to a gene: 4.

The gene calls are TRBV28 and TRBJ2-7; D may be TRBD1 or TRBD2 (5 bases each). Germline V gene lookup returns CDR1 MDHEN and CDR2 SYDVKM. V was clipped by 10 bases and J by 6 bases, with 19 bases between them. This CDR3 contains 13 residues. The CDR3 sequence: CAILGRQTAEQYF. The CDR3 nucleotides read TGTGCCATCCTGGGACGCCAGACCGCCGAGCAGTACTTC.

Here the CDR3 reads CSVEEPNAGREQFF. CDR3 nucleotides: TGCAGCGTTGAAGAGCCGAACGCGGGGCGGGAGCAGTTCTTC. The chain joins TRBV29-1 to TRBJ2-1; D is possibly TRBD2 (6 bases). The CDR3 is 14 amino acids. V was pared by 0 bases and J by 10 bases, with 16 bases between. Germline CDR1 is SQVTM and CDR2 is ANQGSEA.

The chain carries TRBV4-2 and TRBJ2-5; D is undetermined. V dropped 1 base and J dropped 4 bases, with 10 bases sitting between them. Per germline, CDR1 LGHNA and CDR2 YNFKEQ. The CDR3 contains 14 residues. This CDR3 is CASSQVGRTETQYF. In nucleotides, the CDR3 is TGTGCCAGCAGCCAAGTCGGCAGGACAGAGACCCAGTACTTC.

This clonotype was seen at least ten times. The genes are TRBV7-2 and TRBJ2-1; 13 bases line up with TRBD2. This CDR3 is built from 16 residues. Germline CDR1 and CDR2: SGHTA and FQGNSA. Trimming at V came to 2 bases and at J to 6 bases, leaving 4 bases not matched to a gene. DNA of the CDR3: TGTGCCAGCAGCTTAAGCGGACTAGCGGGGGTCAATGAGCAGTTCTTC. Amino acids: CASSLSGLAGVNEQFF.

This clonotype has more than one count but fewer than ten. The chain combines TRBV7-2 with TRBJ2-7; D is perhaps TRBD1 (6 bases). Trimming cost V 4 bases and J 7 bases, with 20 bases left between them. The germline CDR1 and CDR2 sequences are SGHTA and FQGNSA. The CDR3 has 15 amino acids. As DNA, the CDR3 is TGTGCCAGCAGCTATAGTTGGGGGCTCGGAGGAGAGCAGTACTTC. This encodes CASSYSWGLGGEQYF.

The chain carries TRBV28 and TRBJ2-7, with 7 bases identical to TRBD2. V dropped 6 bases and J dropped 7; count of bases not matched to a gene: 18. The CDR3 has 16 amino acids. Germline assignment: CDR1 MDHEN and CDR2 SYDVKM. DNA of the CDR3: TGTGCCAGCAGGGTCCTGGGGGGGAACTTATACAATGAGCAGTACTTC. Its translation: CASRVLGGNLYNEQYF.

This clonotype was found a few times. The V call is TRBV3-1, the J call TRBJ2-3, with D perhaps matching TRBD2 (6 bases). With 3 bases removed from V and 5 bases from J, the gap between germline ends came to 9 bases. Germline CDR1 reads LGHDT; CDR2 reads YNNKEL (reference sequence). The CDR3 has 13 amino acids. CDR3: CASSQGLVDTQYF. The CDR3 coding sequence is TGTGCCAGCAGCCAGGGACTCGTAGATACGCAGTATTTT.

V gene TRBV18 combines with J gene TRBJ2-3; maybe TRBD2 (6 bases). CDR3 length: 16 residues. Germline-derived CDR1 and CDR2 are KGHSH and LQKENI. V lost 5 bases and J 1 base, leaving 16 bases between the germline ends. The CDR3 region has the DNA TGTGCCAGCTCAGAACCCCTCGGGACTGGCACAGATACGCAGTATTTT. It translates to CASSEPLGTGTDTQYF.

This clonotype was observed at least ten times. J is TRBJ2-3 and V is TRBV7-2; D is tentatively TRBD1 or TRBD2 (6 bases each). The germline V gene encodes CDR1 SGHTA and CDR2 FQGNSA. The CDR3 has 16 residues. Trimming took 4 bases from V and 0 from J, leaving 14 bases between them. CDR3 region: CASSSRQAGSTDTQYF. In DNA, the CDR3 is TGTGCCAGCAGCTCAAGACAGGCGGGGAGCACAGATACGCAGTATTTT. The full variable domain, with the rest looked up from reference TRBV7-2 and TRBJ2-3, is GAGVSQSPSNKVTEKGKDVELRCDPISGHTALYWYRQSLGQGLEFLIYFQGNSAPDKSGLPSDRFSAERTGGSVSTLTIQRTQQEDSAVYLCASSSRQAGSTDTQYFGPGTRLTVL.

The rearrangement links TRBV20-1 to TRBJ2-6, with D tentatively TRBD1 (6 bases). The CDR3 is 15 residues long. CDR1 DFQATT and CDR2 SNEGSKA come from the germline V gene (reference sequence). The V end lost 3 bases, the J end lost 5 bases, and 14 bases lay between the germline ends. CDR3 in amino acids: CSARDAQGRANVLTF. The DNA of the CDR3 is TGCAGTGCTAGGGATGCCCAGGGGAGGGCCAACGTCCTGACTTTC.

Worth noting for this clonotype: An end of the junction does not agree with germline; a read error may underlie this. This sequence joins TRBV11-2 and TRBJ2-1, with 9 bases that match TRBD2. From germline, CDR1 is SGHAT and CDR2 FQNNGV. There are 21 residues in the CDR3. The CDR3 here is CASSLDPGAWIAGVTYNERFF. CDR3 bases: TGTGCCAGCAGCTTAGATCCGGGGGCATGGATAGCGGGAGTGACCTACAATGAGCGGTTCTTC. Complete variable domain (other parts from reference TRBV11-2 and TRBJ2-1): EAGVAQSPRYKIIEKRQSVAFWCNPISGHATLYWYQQILGQGPKLLIQFQNNGVVDDSQLPKDRFSAERLKGVDSTLKIQPAKLEDSAVYLCASSLDPGAWIAGVTYNERFFGPGTRLTVL.

The chain carries TRBV28 and TRBJ1-2, with 7 bases fitting TRBD1. The CDR3 has 15 amino acids. Unmatched junction bases numbered 12, after V lost 5 bases and J lost 6 bases. Germline V CDR1 and CDR2: MDHEN, SYDVKM. CDR3 sequence reads: CASSPTFDRDHGYTF. The CDR3 nucleotides are TGTGCCAGCAGTCCAACCTTCGACAGGGACCATGGCTACACCTTC.